This TCR beta chain was retrieved from a study of technical replicates of blood from four donors (dated by TCRdb to about 2017). On this clone: Its antigen is not yet known. The input lacks base qualities; no much larger clone sits a single base away.

The CDR1 and CDR2 encoded by the germline V gene (reference sequence) are DFQATT and SNEGSKA. At the junction V is shortened by 5 bases and J by 5 bases, with 6 bases in between. Taken from cysteine to phenylalanine, the CDR3 has 10 residues. Only the CDR3 region is kept as DNA, spanning 30 bases read in frame from base 1. Library generation was performed with the immunoSEQ multiplex PCR assay. TCRdb carries this immuneACCESS record with in-frame sequences only. Its versions omit some clonotypes, under half of them owing to an unresolved V gene in the studies checked, with the rest unexplained. The sample table records approximately 90,000 clones; 95% of these occur just once. Of the sample, approximately 0.26% falls within the top ten clones.

This receptor was taken from a human donor in good health. Material for sequencing was T cells isolated from PBMCs. The chain was built from TRBV20-1 and TRBJ1-1; a tentative D match to TRBD1 spans 5 bases. The CDR3 region has the sequence CSAGATEAFF. The nucleotide sequence reads TGCAGTGCTGGGGCGACTGAAGCTTTCTTT.